The sequence of this T cell receptor beta chain was determined in a study of cytotoxic CD8 clonotypes in ibrutinib-treated CLL (dated by TCRdb to 2020 to 2023). Notes on the research overall: The cohort had ten to twelve relapsed/refractory and under 16 treatment-naive patients; around 17 were IGHV unmutated. Longitudinal samples were available for about 30% of the roughly 86 trial participants. Partial responses were observed in 24 patients and complete responses in 2; after a median follow-up of around 68 months, remission was maintained in 15 or so patients and progression was observed in approximately twelve. Every remission and progressive disease sample was obtained while ibrutinib was still being received by the patients. The response samples were drawn at a median of roughly twelve months into treatment, with a range of roughly 6 to 40 months. An average of 255,043 productive templates and approximately 91,000 productive rearrangements was obtained per sample. Cryopreserved peripheral blood mononuclear cells were collected before treatment, at response, and at either disease progression or sustained remission.

What the work shows at the level of the full study, not this receptor alone: An increase in clonality was observed at ibrutinib response, with clonality remaining stable during sustained remission and falling back toward baseline at progression. Baseline clonality was found to be higher than that of age-matched healthy donors and was strongly correlated with circulating CD8+ T-cell counts. Sampling times were not matched between patients in sustained remission and patients whose disease was progressing, and lymph node repertoires were not examined. Public clonotypes were rare and either contracted or stayed stable during treatment, and the rise in clonality at ibrutinib response reflected the expansion of private clonotypes.

The sample's time point label, in plain terms: approximately twelve months on ibrutinib. For TCR beta library preparation, 2 to 2.5 micrograms of genomic DNA were isolated from cryopreserved PBMCs. Longitudinal blood samples from CLL patients on ibrutinib monotherapy were analyzed using high-throughput TCR beta sequencing. The patients were enrolled in a single-center, open-label phase 2 trial of ibrutinib monotherapy. Each clonotype received, on average, approximately 9.9x coverage in deep resolution sequencing performed on a MiSeq, where the target depth lay between 1 in 1 million and 1 in 200,000 T cells. The immunoSEQ hsTCRB Kit was used to generate TCR beta libraries. Concerning the study's data processing: ImmunoSEQ Data Assistant and ImmunoSEQ Analyzer were used for data analysis, and V, D and J genes were assigned according to IMGT definitions. Clonality, with values ranging from 0 to 1, was calculated as one minus the normalized Shannon entropy of productive rearrangement frequencies. Only overrepresented clonotypes making up at least 0.05% of each patient's repertoire were included in the public clonotype analysis. About a dozen repertoires from age-matched healthy donors, obtained from immuneACCESS, served as clonality controls. In its TCRdb copy, this immuneACCESS table keeps in-frame sequences only and misses some clones. Where compared with another copy, unresolved V genes explain less than half of these, and the others have no known cause. V and J calls and clone size are as listed in that table; D and trimming were resolved from the DNA. This sample is represented by about 160,000 clones; roughly 80% of them were singletons. The ten largest account for around 2.1% of the sample.

The CDR3 covers 14 residues, taking in both the cysteine and the phenylalanine. The retained sequence is limited to the CDR3, 42 bases, with the frame set at the first base. V loses 3 bases of germline sequence and J loses 0 bases, and the interval between the two ends is 8 bases. The germline V gene sets CDR1 to ENHRY and CDR2 to SYGVKD. Only a few counts were recorded for this clone. Its antigen is currently not known. Base qualities were left out, and no much larger clone turns up one base away. Specimen: PBMCs, collected after 12 months of ibrutinib treatment. The rearranged chain carries TRBV10-3 and TRBJ1-1; TRBD1 could be the D gene, as 6 bases match. The clonotype comes from a human donor with chronic lymphocytic leukemia. The nucleotide sequence is TGTGCCATCAGTGACAGGGACATGAACACTGAAGCTTTCTTT. Its translation reads: CAISDRDMNTEAFF.